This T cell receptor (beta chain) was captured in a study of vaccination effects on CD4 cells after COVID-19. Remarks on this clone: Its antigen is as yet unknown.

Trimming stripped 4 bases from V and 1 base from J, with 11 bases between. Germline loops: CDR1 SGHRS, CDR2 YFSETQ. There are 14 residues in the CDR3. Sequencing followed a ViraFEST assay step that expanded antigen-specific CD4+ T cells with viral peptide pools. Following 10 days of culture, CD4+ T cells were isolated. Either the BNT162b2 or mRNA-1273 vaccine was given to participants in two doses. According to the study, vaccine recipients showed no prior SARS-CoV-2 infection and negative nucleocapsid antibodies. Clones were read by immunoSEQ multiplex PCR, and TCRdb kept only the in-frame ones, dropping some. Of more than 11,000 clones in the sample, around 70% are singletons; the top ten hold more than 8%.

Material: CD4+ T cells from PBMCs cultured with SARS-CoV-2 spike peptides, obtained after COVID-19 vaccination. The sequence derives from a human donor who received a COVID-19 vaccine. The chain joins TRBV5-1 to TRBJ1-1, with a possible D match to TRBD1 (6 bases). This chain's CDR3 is CASSTGTRNTEAFF. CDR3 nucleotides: TGCGCCAGCAGCACCGGGACAAGGAACACTGAAGCTTTCTTT.